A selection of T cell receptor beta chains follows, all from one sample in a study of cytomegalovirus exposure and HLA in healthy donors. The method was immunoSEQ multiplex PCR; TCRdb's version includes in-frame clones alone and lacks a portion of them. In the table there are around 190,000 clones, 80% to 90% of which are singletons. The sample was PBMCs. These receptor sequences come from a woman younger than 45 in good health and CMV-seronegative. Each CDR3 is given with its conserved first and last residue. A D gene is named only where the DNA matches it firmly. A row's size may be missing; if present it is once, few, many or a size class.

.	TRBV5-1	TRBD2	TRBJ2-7	CASSRTSGFGSYEQYF	TGCGCCAGCAGCCGGACTAGCGGGTTTGGCTCCTACGAGCAGTACTTC
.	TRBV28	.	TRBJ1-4	CASRPSGNEKLFF	TGTGCCAGCAGGCCTTCAGGGAATGAAAAACTGTTTTTT
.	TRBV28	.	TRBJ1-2	CASSPISPGANYGYTF	TGTGCCAGCAGTCCCATATCCCCAGGGGCTAACTATGGCTACACCTTC
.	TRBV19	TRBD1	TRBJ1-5	CASKLDRGHQPQHF	TGTGCCAGTAAACTAGACAGGGGGCATCAGCCCCAGCATTTT
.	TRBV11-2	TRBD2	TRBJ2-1	CASSLGLAGAILNEQFF	TGTGCCAGCAGCTTGGGACTAGCGGGGGCTATTTTAAATGAGCAGTTCTTC
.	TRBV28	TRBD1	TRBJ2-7	CASSQLGTGPYEQYF	TGTGCCAGCAGCCAACTCGGGACAGGCCCCTACGAGCAGTACTTC
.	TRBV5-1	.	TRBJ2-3	CASTENTDTQYF	TGCGCCAGCACAGAAAACACAGATACGCAGTATTTT
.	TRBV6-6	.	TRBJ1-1	CASSYSRGGTGTEAFF	TGTGCCAGCAGTTACTCGCGAGGAGGTACGGGCACTGAAGCTTTCTTT
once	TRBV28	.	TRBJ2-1	CASSPSIWTVEQFF	TGTGCCAGCAGCCCCTCGATTTGGACTGTTGAGCAGTTCTTC
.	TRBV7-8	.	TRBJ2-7	CASSLGGRGVRLSYEQYF	TGTGCCAGCAGCTTAGGAGGCAGGGGCGTTAGACTATCCTACGAGCAGTACTTC
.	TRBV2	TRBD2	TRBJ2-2	CASSRGVNTGELFF	TGTGCCAGCAGTCGGGGGGTGAACACCGGGGAGCTGTTTTTT
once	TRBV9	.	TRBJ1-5	CASSVKGGGGKDTQHF	TGTGCCAGCAGCGTGAAAGGCGGGGGAGGGAAAGATACGCAGCATTTT
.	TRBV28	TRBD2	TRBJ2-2	CASNRGLAGIRNTGELFF	TGTGCCTCCAATAGGGGACTAGCGGGAATCAGGAACACCGGGGAGCTGTTTTTT